This TCR beta chain was found in a study of identifying expanded T cells in peripheral blood (dated by TCRdb to about 2019). Study-wide context: Technical replicates were generated by sequencing separate aliquots of the same genomic DNA pool, with four replicates compared pairwise. The research as a whole found: About 1.3 differentially abundant clones were flagged by the binomial model between technical replicates, whereas about 15 and 19 were flagged over approximately two weeks and four weeks, respectively. It was expected by the authors that biological variance in healthy repertoires might increase further over much longer intervals, such as months to years. Across all healthy-donor time intervals, the beta-binomial model significantly cut both the number of clones called differentially abundant and the false-positive rate. In all healthy donors, the variance in clone template counts between samples taken roughly 14 days apart rose significantly as total template count increased.

Looking up the germline V gene (reference sequence) yields CDR1 MNHEY and CDR2 SMNVEV. The CDR3 sequence holds 14 residues, the cysteine and phenylalanine included. Just CDR3 DNA is preserved here, 42 bases in frame from base 1. Trimming removed 3 bases from V and 0 bases from J, leaving 9 bases between the germline ends. During the collection period, no immune events, such as infections, were documented for the healthy donors. Time-dependent variance in a beta-binomial model of T-cell clone differential abundance was calibrated using healthy-donor blood repertoires as a training cohort. The training cohort comprised roughly ten healthy donors, 3 female and 7 male. The donors were between roughly 29 and 64 years old, with an average age of roughly 40 years. Whole blood, obtained from a commercial supplier, was collected from each healthy donor at three time points spaced about 2 weeks apart. Genomic DNA was extracted from unsorted whole blood for immunosequencing.

The immunoSEQ Assay, which uses bias-controlled multiplex PCR amplification of genomic DNA, was used to profile TCRbeta CDR3 regions. In the source study's methods: The absolute abundance of each unique TCRbeta CDR3 region was quantified after sequences were collapsed and filtered. Differential abundance was assessed using a binomial (Fisher-equivalent) model and a beta-binomial model in which time-dependent variance fitted from healthy donors was added. Clones with fewer than 5 combined templates were excluded, and clones with Benjamini-Hochberg FDR below 0.01 were called differentially abundant. Beta-binomial variance was modeled as a function of total template count across the two samples using the form v = (b*log(k)+a)^2. TCRdb retrieved this table from immuneACCESS and kept in-frame rearrangements only. Not all clones are present; in checked studies, unresolved V genes account for under half, and no reason is known for the remainder. That table supplies the V and J calls and clone size; D and trimming were determined from the DNA. Within this sample are some 99,000 clones, with 88% of them counted one time only. Of the sample, just under 8.5% is held by the ten largest clones.

The count of this clone is one. Its antigen is not yet known. No qualities accompany the bases; no much larger clone lies one base away. The TCR comes from a person aged 18 to 70 in good health. The sequence is built from TRBV27 and TRBJ2-7; TRBD1 is possibly the D segment (5 matching bases). The sequenced material came from blood. The CDR3: CASSFNRNSYEQYF. Read as DNA, the sequence is TGTGCCAGCAGTTTCAACAGGAACTCCTACGAGCAGTACTTC.